This entry lists 13 T cell receptor beta chains sequenced from one sample in a study of blood T cells in healthy people across ages. Primed by a sample-barcoded 5' primer and a J-beta primer mix, a second PCR proceeded for about 7 to 11 cycles. MiXCR was run by TCRdb on the 5' RACE reads, yielding one entry per CDR3 protein. Of approximately 690,000 distinct CDR3 sequences listed, approximately 40% are singletons. The sequenced sample consisted of blood. These receptors were obtained from a man older than 75 in good health.

This clonotype was recorded at least ten times. This rearrangement joins TRBV4-2 to TRBJ2-5; D remains unclear. CDR3 length: 11 residues. CDR1 and CDR2 (germline): LGHNA, YNFKEQ. Trimming pared 1 base from V and 7 bases from J, leaving 4 bases between. The CDR3 loop is CASSQGGTQYF. The CDR3 DNA follows: TGTGCCAGCAGCCAAGGAGGGACCCAGTACTTC.

This clonotype appeared a single time. The genes are TRBV2 and TRBJ1-6, with no clear D. V was clipped by 7 bases and J by 10 bases, with 23 bases between them. CDR1 is SNHLY, CDR2 FYNNEI, per germline. This CDR3 region has 16 residues. Here the CDR3 DNA reads TGTGCCAGCAAGAAGACCACCTCAGGCTCGGGATCACCCCTCCACTTT. The encoded protein is CASKKTTSGSGSPLHF.

The gene calls are TRBV5-1 and TRBJ2-7, with 7 nucleotides matching TRBD1. CDR3 length: 11 residues. The ends lost 6 bases at V and 9 bases at J; junction bases unmatched: 6. Per germline, CDR1 SGHRS and CDR2 YFSETQ. This chain's CDR3 is CASNTQGVQYF. The CDR3 DNA is TGCGCCAGCAATACTCAGGGGGTGCAGTACTTC.

The chain is built from TRBV20-1 and TRBJ2-7; D gene ambiguous. Germline CDR1 is DFQATT and CDR2 is SNEGSKA (reference sequence). Trimming shortened V by 3 bases and J by 6 bases, and 18 bases separated the two germline ends. The CDR3 has 14 amino acids. Here the CDR3 reads CSASRSRTFGEQYF. The CDR3 region has the DNA TGCAGTGCTAGTCGGTCCAGGACGTTCGGCGAGCAGTACTTC.

The chain employs TRBV6-5 and TRBJ1-1; D might be TRBD1 (6 bases). The V gene's germline CDR1 is MNHEY and CDR2 SVGAGI. Trimming shortened V by 5 bases and J by 5 bases, and 18 bases separated the two germline ends. CDR3 length: 15 amino acids. The CDR3, as DNA: TGTGCCAGCAGTGGGAGGAGAGGGGGGGCAACTGAAGCTTTCTTT. Translation: CASSGRRGGATEAFF.

In this sample, this clonotype turned up many times. This rearrangement joins TRBV20-1 to TRBJ2-7; the D is unclear. Trimming shortened V by 6 bases and J by 5 bases, and 14 bases separated the two germline ends. From germline, CDR1 is DFQATT and CDR2 SNEGSKA (reference sequence). CDR3 length equals 12 residues. This CDR3 is CSASGWQDEQYF. Written as DNA, the CDR3 is TGCAGTGCCTCGGGTTGGCAGGACGAGCAGTACTTC.

J is TRBJ1-1 and V is TRBV28; 9 nucleotides agree with TRBD1. Trimming at V came to 2 bases and at J to 4 bases, leaving 5 bases not matched to a gene. CDR1 and CDR2 from the germline V gene are MDHEN and SYDVKM. The CDR3 has 15 residues. As DNA, the CDR3 is TGTGCCAGCAGTTTAAACAGGGGGCGAAGCACTGAAGCTTTCTTT. Amino acid sequence: CASSLNRGRSTEAFF.

The chain is built from TRBV7-6 and TRBJ2-1; 7 bases map to TRBD2. The CDR3 extends over 16 amino acids. The V gene's germline CDR1 is SGHVS and CDR2 FNYEAQ. V was clipped by 1 base and J by 2 bases; unmatched bases: 5. DNA for the CDR3: TGTGCCAGCAGCTTAGGTTCACTAGCGACCTACAATGAGCAGTTCTTC. Its translation: CASSLGSLATYNEQFF.

The chain carries TRBV20-1 and TRBJ2-7; 7 bases align to TRBD2. J lost 3 bases, V lost 5 bases, and 10 bases had no gene match. Germline V gene data show CDR1 as DFQATT and CDR2 as SNEGSKA (reference sequence). This CDR3 comprises 14 residues. The CDR3 nucleotides are TGCAGTGCTGTGACTAGCCCCCCTCTCTACGAGCAGTACTTC. Translated: CSAVTSPPLYEQYF.

The V call is TRBV7-9, the J call TRBJ1-5, with 9 bases that match TRBD1. The CDR3 covers 15 residues. Germline V lookup: CDR1 SEHNR, CDR2 FQNEAQ (reference sequence). The V and J ends lost 5 bases and 3 bases, in that order; junction bases with no gene match: 5. DNA for the CDR3: TGTGCCAGCAGCCTCACAGGGGGCCTCAATCAGCCCCAGCATTTT. It encodes CASSLTGGLNQPQHF.

The sample holds one count of this clonotype. The CDR3 reads CSARGGEGANTEAFF. The CDR3 DNA follows: TGCAGTGCTAGAGGGGGAGAAGGGGCGAACACTGAAGCTTTCTTT. The V call is TRBV20-1, the J call TRBJ1-1, with D perhaps matching TRBD1 (5 bases). V lost 1 base, J lost 1 base, and 13 bases lay in between. Germline V lookup: CDR1 DFQATT, CDR2 SNEGSKA (reference sequence). The CDR3 contains 15 residues.

V usage is TRBV5-1 and J usage is TRBJ2-1, with 12 positions matching TRBD2. Germline CDR1 reads SGHRS; CDR2 reads YFSETQ. The CDR3 has 18 amino acids. Unmatched junction bases numbered 10, after V lost 4 bases and J lost 2 bases. CDR3 nucleotide sequence: TGCGCCAGCAGCCCAACGGCGACTAGCGGGGGACCCTACAATGAGCAGTTCTTC. Protein: CASSPTATSGGPYNEQFF.

The CDR3 loop reads CASSFGGFYGYTF. Written as DNA, the CDR3 is TGTGCCAGCAGTTTTGGGGGGTTCTATGGCTACACCTTC. The J gene is TRBJ1-2, the V gene TRBV27; a possible D gene is TRBD1 (5 bases). CDR1 is MNHEY, CDR2 SMNVEV, per germline (reference sequence). CDR3 length equals 13 residues. V was pared by 3 bases and J by 4 bases, with 9 bases between.